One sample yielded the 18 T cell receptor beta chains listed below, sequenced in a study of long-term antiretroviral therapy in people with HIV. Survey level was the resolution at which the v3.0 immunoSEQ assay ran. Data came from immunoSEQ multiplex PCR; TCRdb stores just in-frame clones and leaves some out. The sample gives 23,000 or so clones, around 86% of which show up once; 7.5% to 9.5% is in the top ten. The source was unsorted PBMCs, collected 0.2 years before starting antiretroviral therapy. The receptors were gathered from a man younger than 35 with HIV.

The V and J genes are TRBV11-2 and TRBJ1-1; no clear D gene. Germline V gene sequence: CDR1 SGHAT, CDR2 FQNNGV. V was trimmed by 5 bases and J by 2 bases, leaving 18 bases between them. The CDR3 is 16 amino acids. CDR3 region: CASSTASGGINTEAFF. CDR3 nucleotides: TGTGCCAGCAGCACCGCGTCAGGTGGGATAAACACTGAAGCTTTCTTT.

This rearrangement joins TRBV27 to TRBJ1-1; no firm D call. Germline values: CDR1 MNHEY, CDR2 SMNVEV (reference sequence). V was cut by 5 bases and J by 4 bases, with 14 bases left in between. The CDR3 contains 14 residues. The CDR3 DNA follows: TGTGCCAGCAGTCCCCTGGCAGCAGCCACTGAAGCTTTCTTT. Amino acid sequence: CASSPLAAATEAFF.

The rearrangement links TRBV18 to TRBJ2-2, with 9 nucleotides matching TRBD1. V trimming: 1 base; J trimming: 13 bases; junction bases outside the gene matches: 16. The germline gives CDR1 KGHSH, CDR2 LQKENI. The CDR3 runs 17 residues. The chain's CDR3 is CASSPLPPGQGLHGLFF. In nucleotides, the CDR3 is TGTGCCAGCTCACCACTTCCTCCGGGACAGGGTTTGCACGGGCTGTTTTTT.

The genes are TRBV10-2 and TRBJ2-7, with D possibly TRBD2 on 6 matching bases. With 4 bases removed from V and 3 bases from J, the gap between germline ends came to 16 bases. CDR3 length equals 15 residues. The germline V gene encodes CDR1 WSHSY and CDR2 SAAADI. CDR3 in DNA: TGCGCCAGCAGTGCCTCCCGGGACTCCGACTACGAGCAGTACTTC. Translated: CASSASRDSDYEQYF.

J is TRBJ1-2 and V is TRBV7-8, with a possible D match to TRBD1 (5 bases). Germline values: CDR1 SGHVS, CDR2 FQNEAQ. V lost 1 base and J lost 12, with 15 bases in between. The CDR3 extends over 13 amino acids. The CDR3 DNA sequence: TGTGCCAGCAGCTTAGATAGCCAAGGGGTTAACACCTTC. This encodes CASSLDSQGVNTF.

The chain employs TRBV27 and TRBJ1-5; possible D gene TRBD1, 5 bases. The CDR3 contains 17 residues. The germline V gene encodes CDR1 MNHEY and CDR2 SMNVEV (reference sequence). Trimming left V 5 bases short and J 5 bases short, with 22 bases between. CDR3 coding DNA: TGTGCCAGCAGTGCCTTCTCCCGGGGGGGAAGGGATCAGCCCCAGCATTTT. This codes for CASSAFSRGGRDQPQHF.

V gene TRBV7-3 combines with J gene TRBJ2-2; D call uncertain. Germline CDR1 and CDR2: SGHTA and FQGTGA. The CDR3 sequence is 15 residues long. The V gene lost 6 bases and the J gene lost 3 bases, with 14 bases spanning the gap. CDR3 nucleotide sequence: TGTGCCAGCAGTCCCCGGCTCCGGGACACCGGGGAGCTGTTTTTT. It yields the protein CASSPRLRDTGELFF.

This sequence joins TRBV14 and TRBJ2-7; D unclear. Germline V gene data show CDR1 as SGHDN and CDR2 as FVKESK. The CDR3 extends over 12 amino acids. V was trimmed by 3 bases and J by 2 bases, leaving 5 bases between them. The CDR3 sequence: CASSHAPYEQYF. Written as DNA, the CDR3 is TGTGCCAGCAGCCACGCCCCCTACGAGCAGTACTTC.

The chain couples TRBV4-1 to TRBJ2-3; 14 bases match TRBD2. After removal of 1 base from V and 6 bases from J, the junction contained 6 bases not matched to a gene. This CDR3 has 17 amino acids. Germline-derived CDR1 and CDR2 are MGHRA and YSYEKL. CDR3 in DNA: TGCGCCAGCAGCCAAGCGGGACTAGCGGGGGCTTGGGATACGCAGTATTTT. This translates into CASSQAGLAGAWDTQYF.

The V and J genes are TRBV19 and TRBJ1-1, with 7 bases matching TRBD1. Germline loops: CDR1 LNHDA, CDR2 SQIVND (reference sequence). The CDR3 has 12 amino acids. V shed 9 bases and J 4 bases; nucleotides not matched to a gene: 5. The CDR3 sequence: CASTGVITEAFF. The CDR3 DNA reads TGTGCCAGCACAGGGGTTATCACTGAAGCTTTCTTT.

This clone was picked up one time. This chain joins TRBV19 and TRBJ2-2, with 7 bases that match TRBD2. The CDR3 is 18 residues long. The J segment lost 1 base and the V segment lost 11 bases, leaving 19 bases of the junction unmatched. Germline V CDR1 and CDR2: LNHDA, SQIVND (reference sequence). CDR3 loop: CAPGQGLPGGLNTGELFF. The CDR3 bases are TGTGCCCCCGGTCAGGGACTGCCGGGAGGATTGAACACCGGGGAGCTGTTTTTT.

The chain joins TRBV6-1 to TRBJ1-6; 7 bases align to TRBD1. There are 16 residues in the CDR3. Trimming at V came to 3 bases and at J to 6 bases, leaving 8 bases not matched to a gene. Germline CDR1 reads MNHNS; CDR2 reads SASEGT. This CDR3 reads CASSEMGTEANSPLHF. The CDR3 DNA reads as TGTGCCAGCAGTGAGATGGGGACAGAGGCTAATTCACCCCTCCACTTT.

The CDR3 region is CASSLVQVPYSPLHF. The CDR3 nucleotides are TGTGCCAGCAGCTTAGTGCAAGTACCTTATTCACCCCTCCACTTT. The chain carries TRBV7-2 and TRBJ1-6, with no clear D. CDR1 is SGHTA and CDR2 is FQGNSA in the germline V gene. Trimming pared 1 base from V and 8 bases from J, leaving 12 bases between. The CDR3 runs 15 residues. The full variable domain, completed using reference TRBV7-2 and TRBJ1-6, is GAGVSQSPSNKVTEKGKDVELRCDPISGHTALYWYRQSLGQGLEFLIYFQGNSAPDKSGLPSDRFSAERTGGSVSTLTIQRTQQEDSAVYLCASSLVQVPYSPLHFGNGTRLTVT.

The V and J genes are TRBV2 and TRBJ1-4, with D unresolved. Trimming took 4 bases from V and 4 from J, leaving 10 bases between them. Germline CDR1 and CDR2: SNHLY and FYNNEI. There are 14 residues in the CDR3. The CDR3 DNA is TGTGCCAGCAGTGTGGGGTGGGGTAATGAAAAACTGTTTTTT. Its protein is CASSVGWGNEKLFF.

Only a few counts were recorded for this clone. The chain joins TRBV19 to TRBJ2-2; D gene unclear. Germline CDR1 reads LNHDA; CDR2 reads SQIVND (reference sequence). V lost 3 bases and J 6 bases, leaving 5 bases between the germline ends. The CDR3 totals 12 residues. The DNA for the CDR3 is TGTGCCAGTAGTATGCTAGCCGGGGAGCTGTTTTTT. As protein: CASSMLAGELFF.

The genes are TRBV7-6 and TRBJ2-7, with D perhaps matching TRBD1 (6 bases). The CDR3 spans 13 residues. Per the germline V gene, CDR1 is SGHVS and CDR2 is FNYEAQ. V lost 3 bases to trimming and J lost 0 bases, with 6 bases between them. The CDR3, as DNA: TGTGCCAGCAGCTTGGACAGCTCCTACGAGCAGTACTTC. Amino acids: CASSLDSSYEQYF.

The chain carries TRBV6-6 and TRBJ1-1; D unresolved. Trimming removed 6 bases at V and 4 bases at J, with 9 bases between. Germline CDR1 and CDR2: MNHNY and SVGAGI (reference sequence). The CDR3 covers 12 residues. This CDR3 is CASSRDLTEAFF. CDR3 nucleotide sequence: TGTGCCAGCAGCCGAGATCTCACTGAAGCTTTCTTT.

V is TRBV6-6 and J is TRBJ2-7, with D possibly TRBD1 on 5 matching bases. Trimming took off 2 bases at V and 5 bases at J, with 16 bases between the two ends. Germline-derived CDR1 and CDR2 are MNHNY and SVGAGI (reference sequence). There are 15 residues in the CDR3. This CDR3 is CASSYVGETVHEQYF. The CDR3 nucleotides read TGTGCCAGCAGTTACGTTGGCGAGACAGTCCACGAGCAGTACTTC.